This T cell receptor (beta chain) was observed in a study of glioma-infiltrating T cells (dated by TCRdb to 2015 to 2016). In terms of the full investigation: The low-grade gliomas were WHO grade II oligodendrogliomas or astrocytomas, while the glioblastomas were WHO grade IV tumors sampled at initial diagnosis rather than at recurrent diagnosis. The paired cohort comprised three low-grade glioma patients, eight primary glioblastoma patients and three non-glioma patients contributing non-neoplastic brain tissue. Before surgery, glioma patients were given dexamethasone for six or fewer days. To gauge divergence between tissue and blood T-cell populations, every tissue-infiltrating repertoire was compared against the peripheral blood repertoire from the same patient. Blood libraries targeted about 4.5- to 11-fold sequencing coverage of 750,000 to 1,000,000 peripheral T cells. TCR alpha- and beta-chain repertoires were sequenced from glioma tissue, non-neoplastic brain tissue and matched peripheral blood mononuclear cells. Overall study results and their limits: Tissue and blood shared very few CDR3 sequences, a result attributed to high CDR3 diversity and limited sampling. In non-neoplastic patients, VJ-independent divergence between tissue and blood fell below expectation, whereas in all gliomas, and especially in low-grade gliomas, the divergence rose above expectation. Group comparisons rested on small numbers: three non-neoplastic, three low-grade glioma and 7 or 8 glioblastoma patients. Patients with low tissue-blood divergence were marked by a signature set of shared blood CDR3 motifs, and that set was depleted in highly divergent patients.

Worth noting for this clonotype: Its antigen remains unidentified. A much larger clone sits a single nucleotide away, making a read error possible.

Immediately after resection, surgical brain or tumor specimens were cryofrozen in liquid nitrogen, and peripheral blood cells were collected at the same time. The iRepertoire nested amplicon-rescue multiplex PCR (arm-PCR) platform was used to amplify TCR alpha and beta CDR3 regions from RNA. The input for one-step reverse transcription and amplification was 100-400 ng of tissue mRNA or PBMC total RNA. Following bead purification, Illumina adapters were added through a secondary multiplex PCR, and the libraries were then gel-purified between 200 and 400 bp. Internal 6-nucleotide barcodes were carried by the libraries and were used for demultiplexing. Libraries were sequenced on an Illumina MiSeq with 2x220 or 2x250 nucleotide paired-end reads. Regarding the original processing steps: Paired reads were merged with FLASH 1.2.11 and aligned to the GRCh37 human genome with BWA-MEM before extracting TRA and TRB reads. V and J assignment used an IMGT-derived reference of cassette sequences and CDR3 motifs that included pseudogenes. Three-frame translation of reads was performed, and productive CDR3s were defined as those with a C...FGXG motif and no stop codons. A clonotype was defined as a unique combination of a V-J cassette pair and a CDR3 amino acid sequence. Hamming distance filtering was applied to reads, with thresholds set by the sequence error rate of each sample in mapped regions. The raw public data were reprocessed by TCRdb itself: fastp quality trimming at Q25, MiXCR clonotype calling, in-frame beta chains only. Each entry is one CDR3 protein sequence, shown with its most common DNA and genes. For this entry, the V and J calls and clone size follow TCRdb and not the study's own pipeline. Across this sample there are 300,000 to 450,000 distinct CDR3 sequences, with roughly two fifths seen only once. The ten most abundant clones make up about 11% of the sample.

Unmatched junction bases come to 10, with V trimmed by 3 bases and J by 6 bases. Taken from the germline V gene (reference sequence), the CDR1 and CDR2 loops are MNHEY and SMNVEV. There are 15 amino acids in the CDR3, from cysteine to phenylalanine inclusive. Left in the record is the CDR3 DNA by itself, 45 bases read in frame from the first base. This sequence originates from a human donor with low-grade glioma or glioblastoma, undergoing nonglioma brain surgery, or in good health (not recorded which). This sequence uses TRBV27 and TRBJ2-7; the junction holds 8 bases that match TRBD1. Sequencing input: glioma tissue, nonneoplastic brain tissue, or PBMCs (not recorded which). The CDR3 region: CASSFSWTGSIEQYF. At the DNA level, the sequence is TGTGCCAGCAGTTTTTCTTGGACAGGGAGCATCGAGCAGTACTTC.